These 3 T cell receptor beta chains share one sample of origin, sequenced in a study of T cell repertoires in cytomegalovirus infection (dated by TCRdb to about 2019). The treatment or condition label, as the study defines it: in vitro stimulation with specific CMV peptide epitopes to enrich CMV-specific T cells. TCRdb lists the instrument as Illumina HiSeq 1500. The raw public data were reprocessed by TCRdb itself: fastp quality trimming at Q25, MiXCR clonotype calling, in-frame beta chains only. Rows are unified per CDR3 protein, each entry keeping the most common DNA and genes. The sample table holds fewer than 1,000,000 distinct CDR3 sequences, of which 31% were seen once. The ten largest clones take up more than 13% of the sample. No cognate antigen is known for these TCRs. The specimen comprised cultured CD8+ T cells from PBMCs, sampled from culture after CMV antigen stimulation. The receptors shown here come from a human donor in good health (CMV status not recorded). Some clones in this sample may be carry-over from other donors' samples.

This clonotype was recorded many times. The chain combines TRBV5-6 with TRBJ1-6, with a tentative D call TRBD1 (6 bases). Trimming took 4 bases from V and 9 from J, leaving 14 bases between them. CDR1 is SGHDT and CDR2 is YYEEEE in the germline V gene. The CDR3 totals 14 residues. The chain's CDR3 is CASSPGTGSSPLHF. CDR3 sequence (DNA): TGTGCCAGCAGCCCGGGAACAGGGAGTTCACCCCTCCACTTT.

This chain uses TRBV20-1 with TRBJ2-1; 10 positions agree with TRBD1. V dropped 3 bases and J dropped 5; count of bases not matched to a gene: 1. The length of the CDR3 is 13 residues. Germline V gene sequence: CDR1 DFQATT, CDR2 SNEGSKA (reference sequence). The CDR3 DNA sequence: TGCAGTGCTAGGGGGACAGGGGACAATGAGCAGTTCTTC. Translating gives CSARGTGDNEQFF.

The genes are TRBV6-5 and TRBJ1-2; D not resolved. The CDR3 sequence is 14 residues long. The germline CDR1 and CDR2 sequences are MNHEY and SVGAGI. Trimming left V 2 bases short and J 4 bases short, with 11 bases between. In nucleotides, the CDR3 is TGTGCCAGCAGTTACGCTGGGGTGGGCTATGGCTACACCTTC. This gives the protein CASSYAGVGYGYTF.